This is a list of T cell receptor beta chains from one sample in a study of blood T cell repertoires in COVID-19. TCRdb keeps only in-frame clones here, not all; method: immunoSEQ multiplex PCR. The repertoire has a few hundred thousand clones, approximately 88% of them found once; the top ten carry about 10%. The sequenced sample was peripheral blood. Every receptor here comes from a woman in her 70s with COVID-19, enrolled during active disease. CDR3s include the opening cysteine and the closing phenylalanine or tryptophan. Each record gives: clone size, CDR3 length, J gene, D gene, V gene, CDR3 DNA, CDR3 protein. D genes are given only for firm matches. Not all rows give a size; the values are once, few, many and, for expanded clones, a class.

clone size: -; CDR3 length: 15; J gene: TRBJ1-2; D gene: TRBD1; V gene: TRBV12-5; CDR3 DNA: TGTGCTAGTGGTTTGACAGGGGCTCCCGGGGGTGGCTACACCTTC; CDR3 protein: CASGLTGAPGGGYTF
clone size: -; CDR3 length: 13; J gene: TRBJ2-5; D gene: -; V gene: TRBV2; CDR3 DNA: TGTGCCAGCAGTGAACGGGGGTGGGAGACCCAGTACTTC; CDR3 protein: CASSERGWETQYF
clone size: -; CDR3 length: 12; J gene: TRBJ2-2; D gene: -; V gene: TRBV30; CDR3 DNA: TGTGCCTGGGATTCCGACACCGGGGAGCTGTTTTTT; CDR3 protein: CAWDSDTGELFF
clone size: -; CDR3 length: 16; J gene: TRBJ2-3; D gene: TRBD2; V gene: TRBV7-3; CDR3 DNA: TGTGCCAGCAGCTTAATGGGCGGGAGTAATTCAGATACGCAGTATTTT; CDR3 protein: CASSLMGGSNSDTQYF
clone size: -; CDR3 length: 12; J gene: TRBJ2-7; D gene: -; V gene: TRBV5-5; CDR3 DNA: TGTGCCAGCAGCTTTCTTAGCTACGAGCAGTACTTC; CDR3 protein: CASSFLSYEQYF
clone size: once; CDR3 length: 15; J gene: TRBJ2-7; D gene: TRBD1; V gene: TRBV6-2/TRBV6-3; CDR3 DNA: TGTGCCAGCAGTCCACCGGACAGGGTAGCCTACGAGCAGTACTTC; CDR3 protein: CASSPPDRVAYEQYF
clone size: -; CDR3 length: 13; J gene: TRBJ1-2; D gene: -; V gene: TRBV29-1; CDR3 DNA: TGCAGCGTTGTACCGCAGGGGTTGGATGGCTACACCTTC; CDR3 protein: CSVVPQGLDGYTF
clone size: once; CDR3 length: 14; J gene: TRBJ1-5; D gene: TRBD1; V gene: TRBV24-1; CDR3 DNA: TGTGCCACCAGTGATATACAGGGGACTCAGCCCCAGCATTTT; CDR3 protein: CATSDIQGTQPQHF
clone size: -; CDR3 length: 13; J gene: TRBJ2-1; D gene: TRBD2; V gene: TRBV30; CDR3 DNA: TGTGCCTGGAGTGTAGTAGGGAGGGATGAGCAGTTCTTC; CDR3 protein: CAWSVVGRDEQFF
clone size: -; CDR3 length: 18; J gene: TRBJ2-1; D gene: TRBD2; V gene: TRBV10-1; CDR3 DNA: TGCGCCAGCAGTGAGTCGCCGGGACTAGCGGGAGTAATTGATGAGCAGTTCTTC; CDR3 protein: CASSESPGLAGVIDEQFF
clone size: -; CDR3 length: 14; J gene: TRBJ2-5; D gene: TRBD2; V gene: TRBV19; CDR3 DNA: TGTGCCAGTAGGCCCGGCGGGAGAGGAGAGACCCAGTACTTC; CDR3 protein: CASRPGGRGETQYF
clone size: -; CDR3 length: 15; J gene: TRBJ1-3; D gene: -; V gene: TRBV11-2; CDR3 DNA: TGTGCCAGCAGCTTAGGGTCAGGGACTGGAAACACCATATATTTT; CDR3 protein: CASSLGSGTGNTIYF
clone size: -; CDR3 length: 16; J gene: TRBJ1-6; D gene: TRBD1; V gene: TRBV5-1; CDR3 DNA: TGCGCCAGCAGCTTTAACAGGGGGCTTGATAATTCACCCCTCCACTTT; CDR3 protein: CASSFNRGLDNSPLHF
clone size: -; CDR3 length: 18; J gene: TRBJ2-2; D gene: TRBD2; V gene: TRBV19; CDR3 DNA: TGTGCCAGTAGTTTCATAAGGACTAGCGGGAGGAACACCGGGGAGCTGTTTTTT; CDR3 protein: CASSFIRTSGRNTGELFF
clone size: -; CDR3 length: 12; J gene: TRBJ1-1; D gene: -; V gene: TRBV6-5; CDR3 DNA: TGTGCCAGCAGTCCCCTCGGACAGCAAGCTTTCTTT; CDR3 protein: CASSPLGQQAFF
clone size: -; CDR3 length: 14; J gene: TRBJ1-3; D gene: -; V gene: TRBV28; CDR3 DNA: TGTGCCAGCAGCCAAACAGGGTCTGGAAACACCATATATTTT; CDR3 protein: CASSQTGSGNTIYF